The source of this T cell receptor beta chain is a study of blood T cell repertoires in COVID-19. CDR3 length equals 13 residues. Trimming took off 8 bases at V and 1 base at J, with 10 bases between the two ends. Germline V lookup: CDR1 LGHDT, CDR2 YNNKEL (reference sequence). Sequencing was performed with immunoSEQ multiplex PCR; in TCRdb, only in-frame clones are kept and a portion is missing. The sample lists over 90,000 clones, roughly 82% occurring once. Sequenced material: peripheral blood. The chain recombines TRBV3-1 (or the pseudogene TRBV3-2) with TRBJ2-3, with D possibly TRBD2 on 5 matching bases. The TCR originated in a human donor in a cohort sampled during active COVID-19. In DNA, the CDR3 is TGTGCCAGCGAGGAGAGGGGCACAGATACGCAGTATTTT. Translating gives CASEERGTDTQYF.